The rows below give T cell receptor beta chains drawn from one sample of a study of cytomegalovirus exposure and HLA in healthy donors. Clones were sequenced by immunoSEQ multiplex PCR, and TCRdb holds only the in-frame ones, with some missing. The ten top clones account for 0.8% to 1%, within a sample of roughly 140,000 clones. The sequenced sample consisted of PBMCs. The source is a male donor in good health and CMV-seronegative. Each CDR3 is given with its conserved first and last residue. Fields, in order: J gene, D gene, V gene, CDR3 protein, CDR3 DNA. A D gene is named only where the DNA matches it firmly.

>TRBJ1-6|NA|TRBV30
CAWSGVTRVNSPLHF
TGTGCCTGGAGTGGGGTCACTAGGGTTAATTCACCCCTCCACTTT
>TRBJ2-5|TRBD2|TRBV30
CAWSTLAGGGETQYF
TGTGCCTGGAGTACGTTAGCGGGAGGCGGGGAGACCCAGTACTTC
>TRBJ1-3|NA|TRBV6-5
CASRPIQGMQNTIYF
TGTGCCAGCAGACCAATACAGGGTATGCAGAACACCATATATTTT
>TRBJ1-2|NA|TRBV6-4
CASSDVGTNGNYGYTF
TGTGCCAGCAGTGACGTAGGAACAAACGGGAACTATGGCTACACCTTC
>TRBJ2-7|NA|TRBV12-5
CASGHSSYEQYF
TGTGCTAGTGGTCATTCCAGCTACGAGCAGTACTTC
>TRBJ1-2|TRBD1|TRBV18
CASSPGQGARGYTF
TGTGCCAGCTCACCAGGCCAGGGGGCGCGTGGCTACACCTTC
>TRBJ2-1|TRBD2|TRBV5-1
CASSTELAGALRSYNEQFF
TGCGCCAGCAGTACCGAACTAGCGGGGGCTTTGCGTTCCTACAATGAGCAGTTCTTC
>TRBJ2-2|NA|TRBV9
CASSVQASPENGELFF
TGTGCCAGCAGCGTACAGGCTAGCCCCGAGAACGGGGAGCTGTTTTTT
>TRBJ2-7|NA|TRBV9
CASSVNSGSSYEQYF
TGTGCCAGCAGCGTAAATTCGGGGAGCTCCTACGAGCAGTACTTC
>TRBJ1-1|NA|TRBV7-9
CASSFNKANTEAFF
TGTGCCAGCAGCTTCAATAAAGCGAACACTGAAGCTTTCTTT
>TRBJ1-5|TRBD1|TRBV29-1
CSVGTAQDQPQHF
TGCAGCGTGGGGACAGCTCAAGATCAGCCCCAGCATTTT